This T cell receptor (beta chain) was captured by sequencing in a study of human thymus T cells. Study-wide points: Repertoires from thymus and blood appeared to show biased V and J gene usage.

This CDR3 comprises 16 residues. The germline gives CDR1 SGDLS, CDR2 YYNGEE. Trimming cost V 2 bases and J 0 bases, with 14 bases left between them. Among the donors, all were healthy Finnish infants having corrective surgery for congenital heart defects. Half of the eight donors gave about 0.5-1 mL blood during surgery. Blood DNA came from all available leukocytes, not a fixed cell number. Profiling relied on immunoSEQ multiplex PCR, and the TCRdb table lists in-frame clones only, not all of them. The data show about 46,000 clones, with more than 85% seen just once and around 0.2% held by the top ten. With regard to this clone: Its antigen is undetermined.

The clonotype was recovered from a girl under three years old with a congenital heart defect but otherwise immunologically healthy. Material: blood. The chain links TRBV9 to TRBJ1-2; D possibly corresponds to TRBD1 (6 bases). The CDR3 region is CASSVGGGLANYGYTF. CDR3 bases: TGTGCCAGCAGCGTGGGAGGGGGATTAGCTAACTATGGCTACACCTTC.